These T cell receptor beta chains were read from a single sample in a study of cytomegalovirus exposure and HLA in healthy donors. This table comes from immunoSEQ multiplex PCR, and its TCRdb copy is limited to in-frame clones, with some not included. The repertoire holds some 200,000 clones, with roughly four fifths as singletons. The source material was PBMCs. These receptors were collected from a woman in her twenties or thirties in good health and CMV-seropositive. Both conserved end residues are part of each CDR3. D genes are given only for firm matches. Clone size is shown for a subset of rows, as once, few, many or a class of expanded clone.

few,TRBV5-1,TRBJ1-5,TRBD1,CASPLRDRASRQPQHF,TGCGCCAGCCCCCTGAGGGACAGGGCCTCCAGGCAGCCCCAGCATTTT
once,TRBV5-4,TRBJ2-3,.,CASSLKGLADTQYF,TGTGCCAGCAGCTTGAAGGGGCTCGCAGATACGCAGTATTTT
.,TRBV7-6,TRBJ2-5,TRBD2,CASSLEGGRKETQYF,TGTGCCAGCAGCTTAGAAGGCGGGAGAAAAGAGACCCAGTACTTC
.,TRBV7-8,TRBJ2-1,.,CASSFRRGHNEQFF,TGTGCCAGCAGCTTTCGGCGGGGCCACAATGAGCAGTTCTTC
.,TRBV4-1,TRBJ2-3,.,CASSQERAGASTDTQYF,TGCGCCAGCAGCCAAGAGAGGGCAGGGGCGAGCACAGATACGCAGTATTTT
.,TRBV5-1,TRBJ2-3,.,CASSLSGERTDTQYF,TGCGCCAGCAGCTTATCGGGAGAACGCACAGATACGCAGTATTTT
.,TRBV5-4,TRBJ2-7,TRBD1,CASSSPGQGYEQYF,TGTGCCAGCAGCTCACCGGGACAGGGCTACGAGCAGTACTTC
.,TRBV29-1,TRBJ1-3,.,CSVEAGSGNTIYF,TGCAGCGTTGAGGCGGGCTCTGGAAACACCATATATTTT
once,TRBV18,TRBJ1-6,.,CASSPPTGDNSPLHF,TGTGCCAGCTCACCACCGACAGGTGATAATTCACCCCTCCACTTT
.,TRBV11-2,TRBJ2-7,TRBD2,CASSHPGGSYEQYF,TGTGCCAGCAGCCACCCGGGAGGGTCCTACGAGCAGTACTTC
.,TRBV14,TRBJ1-2,TRBD1,CASSPNRGRSGYTF,TGTGCCAGCAGCCCTAACAGGGGGCGAAGTGGCTACACCTTC
.,TRBV7-9,TRBJ2-2,.,CASSLRRTGELFF,TGTGCCAGCAGCCTCAGGAGGACCGGGGAGCTGTTTTTT
few,TRBV30,TRBJ1-4,TRBD1,CAGGANRGFEKLFF,TGTGCCGGTGGTGCGAACAGGGGGTTTGAAAAACTGTTTTTT
.,TRBV4-3,TRBJ2-6,.,CASSPLPSGANVLTF,TGCGCCAGCAGCCCCCTACCCTCTGGGGCCAACGTCCTGACTTTC